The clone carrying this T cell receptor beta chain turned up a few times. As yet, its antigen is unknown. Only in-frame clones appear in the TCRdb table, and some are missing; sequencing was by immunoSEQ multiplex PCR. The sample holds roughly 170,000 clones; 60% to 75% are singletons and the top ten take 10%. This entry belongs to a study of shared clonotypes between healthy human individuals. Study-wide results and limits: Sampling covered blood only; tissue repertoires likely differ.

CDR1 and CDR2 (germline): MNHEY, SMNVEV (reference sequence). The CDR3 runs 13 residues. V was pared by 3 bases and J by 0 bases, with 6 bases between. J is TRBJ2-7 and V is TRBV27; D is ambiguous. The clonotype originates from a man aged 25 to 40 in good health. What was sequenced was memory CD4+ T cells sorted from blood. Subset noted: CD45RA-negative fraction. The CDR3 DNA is TGTGCCAGCAGTTTGAGAGGCTCCTACGAGCAGTACTTC. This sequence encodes CASSLRGSYEQYF.